One sample yielded the 13 T cell receptor beta chains listed below, sequenced in a study of cytomegalovirus exposure and HLA in healthy donors. The PCR made use of 60 Vbeta and 13 Jbeta primers. The data were produced by immunoSEQ multiplex PCR, yet TCRdb's version contains in-frame clones alone and is incomplete. This table holds about 130,000 clones, less than 85% found once. The sample taken for sequencing was PBMCs. Every receptor here comes from a woman aged 60 to 75 in good health and CMV-seropositive.

This chain connects TRBV27 to TRBJ2-1; TRBD1 agrees at 9 bases. The V gene's germline CDR1 is MNHEY and CDR2 SMNVEV (reference sequence). Trimming at V came to 6 bases and at J to 7 bases, leaving 7 bases not matched to a gene. The CDR3 has 14 residues. CDR3 DNA sequence: TGTGCCAGCAGGCCGAGGACAGGGGAGAATGAGCAGTTCTTC. Its translation: CASRPRTGENEQFF.

This chain uses TRBV19 with TRBJ2-7; TRBD2 agrees at 11 bases. Germline V gene sequence: CDR1 LNHDA, CDR2 SQIVND (reference sequence). The CDR3 length is 15 residues. Trimming removed 3 bases from V and 4 bases from J; junction bases left unmatched: 5. The CDR3 spells CASSILPSGRYEQYF. The CDR3 DNA reads TGTGCCAGTAGTATCTTACCTAGCGGGAGGTACGAGCAGTACTTC.

The rearrangement joins TRBV5-6 to TRBJ1-1; weak D call: TRBD1 (6 bases). CDR3 size: 14 residues. CDR1 is SGHDT, CDR2 YYEEEE, per germline. V shed 3 bases and J shed 3 bases, with 12 bases lying between them. CDR3 loop: CASSSFRQDTEAFF. CDR3 bases: TGTGCCAGCAGCTCGTTTCGACAGGACACTGAAGCTTTCTTT.

The chain combines TRBV6-4 with TRBJ2-3, with D maybe TRBD2 (5 bases). The V gene's germline CDR1 is MRHNA and CDR2 SNTAGT. V lost 4 bases and J lost 8, with 16 bases in between. This CDR3 region has 14 residues. CDR3 sequence reads: CASSGEGEGTTQYF. CDR3 nucleotide sequence: TGTGCCAGCAGTGGCGAGGGCGAGGGTACTACGCAGTATTTT.

This clone has more than one count but fewer than ten. Other DNA sequences in this specimen translate into the identical CDR3. The chain links TRBV19 to TRBJ1-2, with 10 nucleotides matching TRBD1. CDR3 length: 13 amino acids. Germline V gives CDR1 LNHDA, CDR2 SQIVND (reference sequence). The junction had 2 bases not matched to a gene; V was cut back by 5 bases and J by 5 bases. Here the CDR3 reads CASSPDRGYGYTF. CDR3 DNA sequence: TGTGCCAGTAGTCCGGACAGGGGGTATGGCTACACCTTC.

The chain joins TRBV27 to TRBJ2-2; D is possibly TRBD2 (5 bases). This CDR3 is 13 amino acids long. Per the germline V gene, CDR1 is MNHEY and CDR2 is SMNVEV (reference sequence). Trimming shortened V by 6 bases and J by 5 bases, and 10 bases separated the two germline ends. Here the CDR3 reads CASRRARTGELFF. As DNA, the CDR3 is TGTGCCAGCAGGAGGGCCCGTACCGGGGAGCTGTTTTTT.

CDR3 residues: CASSYRPGEGEQYF. The CDR3 DNA reads TGTGCCAGCAGTTACCGCCCAGGAGAGGGCGAGCAGTACTTC. This rearrangement joins TRBV2 to TRBJ2-7; the D gene is possibly TRBD2 (5 bases). V was pared by 5 bases and J by 6 bases, with 17 bases between. CDR1 is SNHLY, CDR2 FYNNEI, per germline. The CDR3 extends over 14 amino acids.

This clone was counted between two and nine times. The chain joins TRBV5-6 to TRBJ2-1; 14 nucleotides match TRBD2. The V segment lost 3 bases and the J segment 10 bases; nucleotides outside the gene matches: 6. The CDR3 has 15 residues. Per the germline V gene, CDR1 is SGHDT and CDR2 is YYEEEE. CDR3 coding DNA: TGTGCCAGCAGCTCGTCGGGACTAGCGGGAGTCGAGCAGTTCTTC. Translation: CASSSSGLAGVEQFF.

In this sample, this clone turned up once. This chain uses TRBV5-1 with TRBJ1-3, with TRBD1 matching 8 bases. CDR1 is SGHRS and CDR2 is YFSETQ in the germline V gene. The CDR3 length is 15 residues. The trim removed 4 bases at V and 0 bases at J, leaving 3 bases unmatched. The CDR3 region has the DNA TGCGCCAGCAGCGCGACAGGGGACTCTGGAAACACCATATATTTT. This codes for CASSATGDSGNTIYF.

V gene TRBV10-1 combines with J gene TRBJ2-4, with 11 bases identical to TRBD2. The V and J ends lost 0 bases and 10 bases, in that order; junction bases with no gene match: 2. The CDR3 runs to 14 residues. The germline V gene has CDR1 WNHNN and CDR2 SYGVQD (reference sequence). CDR3 sequence: CASSESSGRGIQYF. The CDR3 nucleotides are TGCGCCAGCAGTGAGTCTAGCGGGAGGGGGATTCAGTACTTC.

This clone was found a few times. This chain joins TRBV5-4 and TRBJ2-1; 8 nucleotides align to TRBD1. V was pared by 0 bases and J by 1 base, with 0 bases of the junction left unmatched. The germline CDR1 and CDR2 sequences are SGHNT and YYREEE (reference sequence). This CDR3 spans 15 amino acids. CDR3 DNA sequence: TGTGCCAGCAGCTTGGGGACAGGGTCCTACAATGAGCAGTTCTTC. Translating it yields CASSLGTGSYNEQFF.

In its sample, this clone was seen once. The rearrangement uses TRBV5-6 and TRBJ2-3; the match to TRBD2 covers 14 bases. Germline assignment: CDR1 SGHDT and CDR2 YYEEEE. The CDR3 covers 18 residues. The trim removed 0 bases at V and 5 bases at J, leaving 8 bases unmatched. The CDR3 nucleotides read TGTGCCAGCAGCTTGGCCGGAGGACTAGCGGGAGGTAGAGATACGCAGTATTTT. Amino acids: CASSLAGGLAGGRDTQYF.

Concerning this clone itself: Additional DNA sequences in this sample encode the identical CDR3. This chain connects TRBV19 to TRBJ1-4; D is possibly TRBD1 (5 bases). The CDR3 covers 15 residues. V was clipped by 5 bases and J by 4 bases, with 14 bases between them. Germline CDR1 reads LNHDA; CDR2 reads SQIVND (reference sequence). CDR3 amino acids: CASSSPRDRNEKLFF. In nucleotides, the CDR3 is TGTGCCAGTAGTTCCCCGCGGGACCGTAATGAAAAACTGTTTTTT.